This entry lists 18 T cell receptor beta chains sequenced from one sample in a study of early T cells in non-severe SARS-CoV-2 infection listed by TCRdb under 2021. The library was prepared using 5' RACE. Sequencing took place on a NextSeq 500. TCRdb reanalyzed the raw reads on its own, using fastp at Q25 for trimming and MiXCR for clone calling, and kept in-frame beta chains. Rows matching on CDR3 protein sequence are summarized as one entry with the most common DNA and genes. The table for this sample lists about 92,000 distinct CDR3 sequences; 16% of them were counted only once. 1.3% of the sample rests with the top ten. Sequencing was performed on whole blood. The receptors derive from an adult who was a healthcare worker with PCR-confirmed SARS-CoV-2 infection or an uninfected control (not recorded which).

The chain recombines TRBV7-9 with TRBJ1-1, with unresolved D. The CDR3 consists of 13 residues. Germline V gene sequence: CDR1 SEHNR, CDR2 FQNEAQ (reference sequence). V lost 4 bases to trimming and J lost 3 bases, with 9 bases between them. In DNA form, the CDR3 reads TGTGCCAGCAGCTATCAAGGAGACACTGAAGCTTTCTTT. Translating gives CASSYQGDTEAFF. The full variable domain, its missing parts supplied by reference TRBV7-9 and TRBJ1-1, is DTGVSQNPRHKITKRGQNVTFRCDPISEHNRLYWYRQTLGQGPEFLTYFQNEAQLEKSRLLSDRFSAERPKGSFSTLEIQRTEQGDSAMYLCASSYQGDTEAFFGQGTRLTVV.

The chain combines TRBV25-1 with TRBJ2-5; TRBD1 is a possible D gene (5 bases). Germline V CDR1 and CDR2: MGHDK, SYGVNS. The CDR3 sequence is 15 residues long. The V and J ends lost 3 bases and 6 bases respectively, with 17 bases between them. The CDR3 loop is CASSDGRVARKTQYF. Written as DNA, the CDR3 is TGTGCCAGCAGTGATGGCAGGGTCGCCCGAAAGACCCAGTACTTC.

This clonotype was counted a few times. The chain uses TRBV29-1 and TRBJ2-2; tentatively, D is TRBD2 (5 bases). The V end was cut by 5 bases, the J end by 1 base, with 11 bases between. CDR3 size: 14 residues. CDR1 is SQVTM, CDR2 ANQGSEA, per germline. In DNA form, the CDR3 reads TGCAGCGTTTCGGGGAGCGGGAACACCGGGGAGCTGTTTTTT. Translating gives CSVSGSGNTGELFF.

This clonotype was seen more than once but under ten times. The rearrangement joins TRBV6-2 or TRBV6-3 to TRBJ1-3; D is perhaps TRBD1 (6 bases). V gave up 10 bases and J gave up 0 bases, with 22 bases separating them. The CDR3 consists of 17 residues. Germline lookup yields CDR1 MNHEY and CDR2 SVGEGT. CDR3 protein: CATRTVWDYRSGNTIYF. CDR3 bases: TGTGCCACCAGGACAGTCTGGGATTATCGCTCTGGAAACACCATATATTTT.

This clonotype was detected only a few times. This rearrangement joins TRBV23-1 to TRBJ2-4, with D perhaps TRBD2 (6 bases). TRBV23-1 is an ORF for which the function is uncertain. V was trimmed by 8 bases and J by 2 bases, leaving 22 bases between them. The CDR3 sequence is 17 residues long. The CDR3 DNA is TGCGCCAGCTCCTCGACTAGGCTGATCTGGCCCAAAAACATTCAGTACTTC. Translation gives CASSSTRLIWPKNIQYF.

In this sample, this clonotype turned up a few times. This chain connects TRBV7-9 to TRBJ2-3; D is undetermined. This CDR3 spans 11 amino acids. Germline CDR1 SEHNR, CDR2 FQNEAQ (reference sequence). The V end lost 2 bases, the J end lost 5 bases, and 2 bases lay between the germline ends. The CDR3 DNA reads TGTGCCAGCAGCTTAAAAGATACGCAGTATTTT. This translates into CASSLKDTQYF.

This clonotype appeared a few times. J is TRBJ2-7 and V is TRBV7-2; D may be TRBD1 (6 bases). Germline V lookup: CDR1 SGHTA, CDR2 FQGNSA. The CDR3 runs 17 residues. Between the trimmed V and J ends, which lost 1 base and 0 bases, there was a span of 16 bases. The CDR3 DNA sequence: TGTGCCAGCAGCTTAGGGGCCGGGGACACCCTCTCCTACGAGCAGTACTTC. This gives the protein CASSLGAGDTLSYEQYF.

This clonotype was seen many times. The rearrangement joins TRBV21-1 to TRBJ2-7; the table gives TRBD1 as D, unverified against the DNA. TRBV21-1 represents a pseudogene. This CDR3 is built from 15 residues. CDR3 in amino acids: CASSRGGGPRYEQYF. CDR3 coding DNA: TGTGCCAGCAGCCGGGGCGGGGGGCCCCGCTACGAGCAGTACTTC.

V usage is TRBV7-6 and J usage is TRBJ2-2; D gene unclear. CDR1 is SGHVS, CDR2 FNYEAQ, per germline. The CDR3 spans 14 residues. V gave up 4 bases and J gave up 3 bases, with 9 bases separating them. The CDR3 region has the DNA TGTGCCAGCAGCTGGCAGGCCTACACCGGGGAGCTGTTTTTT. It encodes CASSWQAYTGELFF.

The chain employs TRBV11-2 and TRBJ1-1, with 7 bases that match TRBD1. Germline loops: CDR1 SGHAT, CDR2 FQNNGV. The CDR3 has 14 amino acids. The trim removed 5 bases at V and 0 bases at J, leaving 3 bases unmatched. The CDR3 region has the DNA TGTGCCAGCAGCCGGGACAGATTGAACACTGAAGCTTTCTTT. Protein product: CASSRDRLNTEAFF.

CDR3 coding DNA: TGTGCCAGCAGACGGGACAGAACTAACTATGGCTACACCTTC. This translates into CASRRDRTNYGYTF. The chain carries TRBV12-3 or TRBV12-4 and TRBJ1-2; TRBD1 matches 7 bases. The J segment lost 0 bases and the V segment lost 6 bases, leaving 4 bases of the junction unmatched. The CDR3 runs to 14 residues.

This sequence joins TRBV20-1 and TRBJ2-3; maybe TRBD2 (5 bases). This CDR3 region has 14 residues. Germline assignment: CDR1 DFQATT and CDR2 SNEGSKA (reference sequence). Trimming removed 1 base at V and 0 bases at J, with 8 bases between. The CDR3 DNA is TGCAGTGCTAGAGGTAGCGCCAGCACAGATACGCAGTATTTT. It encodes CSARGSASTDTQYF.

The V call is TRBV7-8, the J call TRBJ1-4; tentative D call: TRBD1 (6 bases). CDR1 and CDR2 (germline): SGHVS, FQNEAQ. The CDR3 has 17 amino acids. Trimming removed 5 bases at V and 4 bases at J, with 20 bases between. The CDR3 loop reads CASSLPRRQGGNEKLFF. The CDR3 region has the DNA TGTGCCAGCAGCCTCCCGAGAAGGCAAGGGGGTAATGAAAAACTGTTTTTT.

This clonotype has a count of ten or more. The chain carries TRBV6-1 and TRBJ2-2; 7 bases are shared with TRBD1. The CDR3 sequence is 15 residues long. CDR1 MNHNS and CDR2 SASEGT come from the germline V gene. Trimming at V came to 3 bases and at J to 1 base, leaving 2 bases not matched to a gene. The CDR3 DNA sequence: TGTGCCAGCAGTGAGCGGACAGGGAACACCGGGGAGCTGTTTTTT. It yields the protein CASSERTGNTGELFF.

The chain uses TRBV7-7 and TRBJ2-5, with TRBD2 matching 14 bases. The CDR3 has 15 residues. The germline gives CDR1 SSHAT, CDR2 FNYEAQ (reference sequence). The V gene end was trimmed by 5 bases and the J gene end by 7 bases; junction bases not matched to a gene: 6. The CDR3 sequence: CASSRLGLAGGTQYF. The CDR3 DNA reads TGTGCCAGCAGCCGCTTAGGACTAGCGGGGGGGACCCAGTACTTC.

This clonotype has just a few counts. The genes are TRBV2 and TRBJ2-1; possible D gene TRBD1, 5 bases. CDR1 SNHLY and CDR2 FYNNEI come from the germline V gene. V was clipped by 9 bases and J by 9 bases, with 24 bases between them. The CDR3 runs 15 residues. CDR3 residues: CASPSTVTDYGEQFF. The CDR3 region has the DNA TGTGCCAGTCCCTCGACAGTGACCGATTACGGTGAGCAGTTCTTC.

The CDR3 is CSVGTGVETGELFF. CDR3 nucleotide sequence: TGCAGTGTAGGGACAGGGGTAGAAACCGGGGAGCTGTTTTTT. The chain has TRBV20-1 and TRBJ2-2; 10 bases agree with TRBD1. The germline V gene has CDR1 DFQATT and CDR2 SNEGSKA (reference sequence). The J segment lost 5 bases and the V segment lost 7 bases, leaving 7 bases of the junction unmatched. The CDR3 is made up of 14 amino acids.

The rearrangement uses TRBV12-3 or TRBV12-4 and TRBJ1-5; 8 bases map to TRBD1. J was trimmed by 1 base and V by 5 bases; bases with no gene match: 4. The CDR3 consists of 15 residues. CDR3 nucleotide sequence: TGTGCCAGCAGTCCGACAGGGGTGAGCAATCAGCCCCAGCATTTT. This gives the protein CASSPTGVSNQPQHF.